This T cell receptor beta chain was captured by sequencing in a study of cytomegalovirus exposure and HLA in healthy donors. Study-wide points: In the roughly 120 validation repertoires, a later analysis found that first-cohort TCR clusters tended to co-occur. The classifier reportedly diagnosed cytomegalovirus status with high specificity and sensitivity.

CDR1 is MGHRA, CDR2 YSYEKL, per germline. With 2 bases clipped from V and 8 bases from J, the junction kept 3 bases outside the gene matches. The CDR3 has 13 amino acids. Profiling relied on immunoSEQ multiplex PCR, and the TCRdb table lists in-frame clones only, not all of them. The sample lists over 150,000 clones; approximately 82% were seen once. Donors came from a validation cohort of approximately 110 subjects, distinct from the first 666-subject cohort. In regard to this clone: The antigen is unknown.

This chain links TRBV4-1 with TRBJ1-1, with 9 bases lining up with TRBD1. Sequencing input: PBMCs. The clonotype comes from a woman aged 25-40 years in good health and CMV-seropositive. In DNA form, the CDR3 reads TGCGCCAGCAGCCAAACAGGGGGCGGGGAAGCTTTCTTT. This gives the protein CASSQTGGGEAFF.